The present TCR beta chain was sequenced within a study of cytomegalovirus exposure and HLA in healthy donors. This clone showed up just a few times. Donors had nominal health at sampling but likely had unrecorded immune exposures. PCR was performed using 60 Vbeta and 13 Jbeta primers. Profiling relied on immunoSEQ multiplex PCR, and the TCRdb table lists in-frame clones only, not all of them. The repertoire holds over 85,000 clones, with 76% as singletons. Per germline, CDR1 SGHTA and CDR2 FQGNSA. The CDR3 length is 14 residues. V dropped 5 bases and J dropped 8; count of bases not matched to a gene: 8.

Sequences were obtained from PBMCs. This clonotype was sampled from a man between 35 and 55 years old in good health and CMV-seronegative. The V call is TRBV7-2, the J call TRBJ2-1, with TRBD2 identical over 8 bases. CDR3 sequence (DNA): TGTGCCAGCAGCCCCGGACTAGCTGAGCATGAGCAGTTCTTC. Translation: CASSPGLAEHEQFF.